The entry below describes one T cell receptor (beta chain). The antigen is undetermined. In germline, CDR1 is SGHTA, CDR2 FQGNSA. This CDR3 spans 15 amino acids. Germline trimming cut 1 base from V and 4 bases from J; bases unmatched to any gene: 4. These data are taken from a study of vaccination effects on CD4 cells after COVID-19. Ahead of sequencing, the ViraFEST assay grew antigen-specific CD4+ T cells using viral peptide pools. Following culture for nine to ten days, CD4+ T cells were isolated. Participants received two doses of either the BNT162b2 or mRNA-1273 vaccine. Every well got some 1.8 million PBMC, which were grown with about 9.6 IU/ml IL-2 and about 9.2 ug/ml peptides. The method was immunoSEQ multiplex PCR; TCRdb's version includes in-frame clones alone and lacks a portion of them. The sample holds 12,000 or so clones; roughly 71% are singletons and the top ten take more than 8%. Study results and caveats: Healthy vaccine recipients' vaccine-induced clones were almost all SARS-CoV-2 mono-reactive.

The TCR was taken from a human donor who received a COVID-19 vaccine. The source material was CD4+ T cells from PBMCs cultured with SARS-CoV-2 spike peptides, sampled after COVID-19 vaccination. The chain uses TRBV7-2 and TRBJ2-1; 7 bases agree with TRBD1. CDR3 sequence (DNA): TGTGCCAGCAGCTTAGGACAGGGCCTTTACAATGAGCAGTTCTTC. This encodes CASSLGQGLYNEQFF. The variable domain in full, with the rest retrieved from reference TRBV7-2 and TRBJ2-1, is GAGVSQSPSNKVTEKGKDVELRCDPISGHTALYWYRQSLGQGLEFLIYFQGNSAPDKSGLPSDRFSAERTGGSVSTLTIQRTQQEDSAVYLCASSLGQGLYNEQFFGPGTRLTVL.